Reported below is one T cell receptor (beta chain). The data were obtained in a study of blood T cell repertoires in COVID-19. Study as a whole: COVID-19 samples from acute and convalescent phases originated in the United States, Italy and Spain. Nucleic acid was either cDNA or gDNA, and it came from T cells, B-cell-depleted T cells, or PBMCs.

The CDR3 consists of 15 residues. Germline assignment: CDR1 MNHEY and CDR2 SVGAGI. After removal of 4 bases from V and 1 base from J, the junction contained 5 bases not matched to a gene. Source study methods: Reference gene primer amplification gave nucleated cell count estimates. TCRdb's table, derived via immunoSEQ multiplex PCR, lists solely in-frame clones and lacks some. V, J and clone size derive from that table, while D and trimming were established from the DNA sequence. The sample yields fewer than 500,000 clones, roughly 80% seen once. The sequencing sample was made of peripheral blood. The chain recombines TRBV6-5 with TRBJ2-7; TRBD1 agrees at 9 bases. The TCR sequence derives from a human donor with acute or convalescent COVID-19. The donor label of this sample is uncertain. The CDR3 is CASSSTGTGSYEQYF. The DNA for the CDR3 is TGTGCCAGCAGTTCTACCGGGACAGGGTCCTACGAGCAGTACTTC.